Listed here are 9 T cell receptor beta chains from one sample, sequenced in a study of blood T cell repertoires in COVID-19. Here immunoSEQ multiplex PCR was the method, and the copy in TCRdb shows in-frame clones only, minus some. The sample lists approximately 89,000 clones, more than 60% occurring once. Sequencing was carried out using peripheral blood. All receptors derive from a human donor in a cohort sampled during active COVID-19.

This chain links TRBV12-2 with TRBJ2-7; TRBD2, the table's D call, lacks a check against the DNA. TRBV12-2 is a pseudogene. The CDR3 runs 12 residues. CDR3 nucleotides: TGTGCAAGTCGCTTAGATCCGGGCGAGCAGTACTTC. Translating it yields CASRLDPGEQYF.

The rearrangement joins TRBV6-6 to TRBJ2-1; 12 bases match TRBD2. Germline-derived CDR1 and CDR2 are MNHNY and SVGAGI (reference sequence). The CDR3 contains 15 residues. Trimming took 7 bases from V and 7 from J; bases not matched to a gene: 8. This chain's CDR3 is CASTLGLAGGNEQFF. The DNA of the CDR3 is TGTGCCAGCACTTTGGGGCTAGCGGGAGGGAATGAGCAGTTCTTC.

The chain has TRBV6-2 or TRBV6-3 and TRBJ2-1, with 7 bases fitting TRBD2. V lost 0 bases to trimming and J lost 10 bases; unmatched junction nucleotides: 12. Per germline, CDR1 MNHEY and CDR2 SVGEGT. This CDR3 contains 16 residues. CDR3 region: CASSYSGSGPEREQFF. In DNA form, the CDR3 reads TGTGCCAGCAGTTACTCGGGTAGCGGGCCCGAGAGGGAGCAGTTCTTC.

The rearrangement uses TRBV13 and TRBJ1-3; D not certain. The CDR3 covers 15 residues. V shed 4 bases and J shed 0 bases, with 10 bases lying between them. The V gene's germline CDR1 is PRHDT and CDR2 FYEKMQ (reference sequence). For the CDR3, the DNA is TGTGCCAGCAGCTCCACAGTAAGCTCTGGAAACACCATATATTTT. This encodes CASSSTVSSGNTIYF.

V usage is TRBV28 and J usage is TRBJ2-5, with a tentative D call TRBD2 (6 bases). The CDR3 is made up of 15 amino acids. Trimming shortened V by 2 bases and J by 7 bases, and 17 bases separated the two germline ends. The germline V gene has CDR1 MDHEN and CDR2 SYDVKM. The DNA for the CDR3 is TGTGCCAGCAGTTTACCGGGGACTGCCGCAGGGACCCAGTACTTC. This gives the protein CASSLPGTAAGTQYF. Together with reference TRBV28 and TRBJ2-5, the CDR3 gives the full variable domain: DVKVTQSSRYLVKRTGEKVFLECVQDMDHENMFWYRQDPGLGLRLIYFSYDVKMKEKGDIPEGYSVSREKKERFSLILESASTNQTSMYLCASSLPGTAAGTQYFGPGTRLLVL.

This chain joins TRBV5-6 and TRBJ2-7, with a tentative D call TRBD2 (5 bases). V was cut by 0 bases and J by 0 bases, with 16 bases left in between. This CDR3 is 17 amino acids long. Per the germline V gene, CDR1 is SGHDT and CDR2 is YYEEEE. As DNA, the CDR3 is TGTGCCAGCAGCTTGGGGTACGGTTTGGGGAGCTCCTACGAGCAGTACTTC. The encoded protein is CASSLGYGLGSSYEQYF.

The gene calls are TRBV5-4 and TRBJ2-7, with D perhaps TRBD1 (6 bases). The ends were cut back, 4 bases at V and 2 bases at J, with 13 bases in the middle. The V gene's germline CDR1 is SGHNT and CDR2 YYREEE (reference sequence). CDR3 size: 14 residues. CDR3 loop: CASSGTGHPYEQYF. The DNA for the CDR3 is TGTGCCAGCAGCGGGACGGGACACCCCTACGAGCAGTACTTC.

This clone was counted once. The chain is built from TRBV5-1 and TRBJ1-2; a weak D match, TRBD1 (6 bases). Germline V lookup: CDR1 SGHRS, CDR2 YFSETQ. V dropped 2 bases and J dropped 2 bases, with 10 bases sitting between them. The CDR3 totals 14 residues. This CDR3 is CASSLRTANYGYTF. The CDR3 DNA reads TGCGCCAGCAGCTTAAGGACAGCGAACTATGGCTACACCTTC. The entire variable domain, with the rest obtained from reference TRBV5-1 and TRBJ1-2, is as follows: KAGVTQTPRYLIKTRGQQVTLSCSPISGHRSVSWYQQTPGQGLQFLFEYFSETQRNKGNFPGRFSGRQFSNSRSEMNVSTLELGDSALYLCASSLRTANYGYTFGSGTRLTVV.

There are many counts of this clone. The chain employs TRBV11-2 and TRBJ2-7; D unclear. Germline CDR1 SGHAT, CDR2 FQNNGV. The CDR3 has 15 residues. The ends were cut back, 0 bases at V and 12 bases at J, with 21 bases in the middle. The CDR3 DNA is TGTGCCAGCAGCTTAGATCCCTTACCCTCGTCCCCGGGGTACTTC. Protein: CASSLDPLPSSPGYF.